The 19 T cell receptor beta chains below all came from one sample that was sequenced in a study of blood T cell repertoires in COVID-19. Using immunoSEQ multiplex PCR, the repertoire was profiled, and TCRdb retains in-frame clones only, with some absent. The sample lists about 220,000 clones, under 90% seen once, with under 3.5% in the top ten. Material: PBMCs or T cells enriched from blood (not recorded which). The receptors originated from a woman aged 55 to 70 who had recovered from COVID-19.

V usage is TRBV10-2 and J usage is TRBJ1-4, with a tentative D call TRBD1 (5 bases). Looked up from germline, CDR1 is WSHSY and CDR2 is SAAADI. The CDR3 covers 13 residues. Trimming removed 7 bases from V and 5 bases from J, with 11 bases in between. In nucleotides, the CDR3 is TGCGCCAGCAACGACAGACCCAATGAAAAACTGTTTTTT. It codes for CASNDRPNEKLFF.

The chain couples TRBV10-2 to TRBJ2-2; the match to TRBD2 covers 12 bases. CDR3 length equals 15 residues. CDR1 and CDR2 from the germline V gene are WSHSY and SAAADI. V shed 4 bases and J 7 bases; nucleotides not matched to a gene: 4. CDR3 DNA sequence: TGCGCCAGCAGTGCCGGACTAGCGGGGATCGGGGAGCTGTTTTTT. This codes for CASSAGLAGIGELFF.

V usage is TRBV29-1 and J usage is TRBJ2-7, with TRBD1 matching 8 bases. V gave up 1 base and J gave up 3 bases; unmatched junction bases: 2. Looked up from germline, CDR1 is SQVTM and CDR2 is ANQGSEA. The CDR3 runs 13 residues. In nucleotides, the CDR3 is TGCAGCGTTGAAGGTGGGACAGGCTACGAGCAGTACTTC. Translation gives CSVEGGTGYEQYF.

The chain joins TRBV10-3 to TRBJ2-2, with D perhaps matching TRBD1 (6 bases). The CDR3 sequence is 14 residues long. The germline gives CDR1 ENHRY, CDR2 SYGVKD. V shed 6 bases and J shed 7 bases, with 15 bases lying between them. CDR3 protein: CAIRTLQGNGELFF. Written as DNA, the CDR3 is TGTGCCATCAGGACTCTACAGGGTAACGGGGAGCTGTTTTTT.

V and J are TRBV18 and TRBJ2-5, with D uncertain. CDR3 length equals 17 residues. Per the germline V gene, CDR1 is KGHSH and CDR2 is LQKENI. The V end lost 6 bases, the J end lost 2 bases, and 22 bases lay between the germline ends. CDR3 DNA: TGTGCCAGCTCGCCCCGGTCAATACAGCAGAAACAAGAGACCCAGTACTTC. This gives the protein CASSPRSIQQKQETQYF.

With regard to this clone: At the DNA level, this CDR3 is encoded by other sequences in the same sample as well. The chain uses TRBV7-2 and TRBJ1-2, with 11 bases matching TRBD1. Losses at the gene ends were 0 bases for V and 5 bases for J; bases not matched to a gene: 2. Germline CDR1 reads SGHTA; CDR2 reads FQGNSA. This CDR3 contains 15 residues. CDR3 sequence (DNA): TGTGCCAGCAGCTTAGCGGGACAGGGGGGATATGGCTACACCTTC. Translated, it gives CASSLAGQGGYGYTF.

The chain couples TRBV29-1 to TRBJ1-5; 9 bases agree with TRBD1. The CDR3 is 16 residues long. Unmatched junction bases numbered 11, after V lost 6 bases and J lost 2 bases. Germline CDR1 and CDR2: SQVTM and ANQGSEA. The CDR3 here is CSVGRGQGHGNQPQHF. CDR3 DNA sequence: TGCAGCGTGGGTAGGGGACAGGGCCACGGCAATCAGCCCCAGCATTTT.

In its sample, this clone was seen a few times. CDR3 sequence: CASSSDRGRSYNSPLHF. CDR3 in DNA: TGTGCCAGCAGCTCGGACAGGGGAAGGTCCTATAATTCACCCCTCCACTTT. This chain joins TRBV9 and TRBJ1-6; 9 positions agree with TRBD1. The junction had 6 bases not matched to a gene; V was cut back by 4 bases and J by 1 base. CDR3 length equals 17 residues. Germline V gene lookup returns CDR1 SGDLS and CDR2 YYNGEE.

The V call is TRBV7-9, the J call TRBJ1-2; 7 bases align to TRBD1. V shed 5 bases, J shed 5 bases, and the junction held 8 bases outside the gene matches. Germline V gene lookup returns CDR1 SEHNR and CDR2 FQNEAQ (reference sequence). The CDR3 is 14 residues long. DNA of the CDR3: TGTGCCAGCAGCCTAGGACAGGTCAATTATGGCTACACCTTC. It codes for CASSLGQVNYGYTF.

V gene TRBV7-2 combines with J gene TRBJ2-3; the match to TRBD2 covers 10 bases. The CDR3 has 17 residues. The V and J ends lost 0 bases and 1 base, in that order; junction bases with no gene match: 4. The germline V gene has CDR1 SGHTA and CDR2 FQGNSA. In DNA, the CDR3 is TGTGCCAGCAGCTTAGCGCCTAGCGGGGGCCGCACAGATACGCAGTATTTT. This translates into CASSLAPSGGRTDTQYF.

The J gene is TRBJ2-5, the V gene TRBV30; no firm D call. The ends were cut back, 1 base at V and 3 bases at J, with 12 bases in the middle. This CDR3 is 14 amino acids long. From germline, CDR1 is GTSNPN and CDR2 SVGIG (reference sequence). CDR3 nucleotides: TGTGCCTGGAGTGAAGTATTAGCCAAAGAGACCCAGTACTTC. Translating it yields CAWSEVLAKETQYF.

The V gene is TRBV29-1, the J gene TRBJ1-4, with 8 bases lining up with TRBD1. The V and J ends lost 7 bases and 7 bases, in that order; junction bases with no gene match: 8. This CDR3 is 13 amino acids long. From germline, CDR1 is SQVTM and CDR2 ANQGSEA. This CDR3 reads CSAADRVGEKLFF. The CDR3 bases are TGCAGCGCTGCGGACAGGGTGGGTGAAAAACTGTTTTTT.

This chain links TRBV6-5 with TRBJ1-1; D is unclear. The CDR3 is made up of 15 amino acids. Trimming removed 6 bases from V and 0 bases from J, with 14 bases in between. The germline CDR1 and CDR2 sequences are MNHEY and SVGAGI. Written as DNA, the CDR3 is TGTGCCAGCAGCCGCAAGCTTTCAATGAACACTGAAGCTTTCTTT. Its translation is CASSRKLSMNTEAFF.

The chain links TRBV5-4 to TRBJ1-1; unclear D gene. V lost 4 bases and J lost 7, with 17 bases in between. The germline CDR1 and CDR2 sequences are SGHNT and YYREEE (reference sequence). The CDR3 length is 14 residues. The CDR3 reads CASSMDGSYGEAFF. The CDR3 DNA reads TGTGCCAGCAGCATGGACGGGTCTTACGGTGAAGCTTTCTTT.

This rearrangement joins TRBV9 to TRBJ2-2; D is unclear. V was clipped by 0 bases and J by 6 bases, with 9 bases between them. Germline lookup yields CDR1 SGDLS and CDR2 YYNGEE. The CDR3 runs to 14 residues. The CDR3 here is CASSVAMVPGELFF. In DNA, the CDR3 is TGTGCCAGCAGCGTAGCTATGGTACCCGGGGAGCTGTTTTTT.

The chain has TRBV6-5 and TRBJ1-2; 7 positions agree with TRBD1. This CDR3 contains 14 residues. J lost 11 bases, V lost 6 bases, and 15 bases had no gene match. Germline V lookup: CDR1 MNHEY, CDR2 SVGAGI. The CDR3 spells CASSVSGTVPTYTF. DNA of the CDR3: TGTGCCAGCAGCGTCTCTGGGACAGTTCCTACGTACACCTTC.

V and J are TRBV6-2 or TRBV6-3 and TRBJ2-3; D unresolved. This CDR3 spans 12 amino acids. The germline V gene encodes CDR1 MNHEY and CDR2 SVGEGT. The ends were cut back, 4 bases at V and 8 bases at J, with 10 bases in the middle. CDR3 sequence (DNA): TGTGCCAGCAGTTCCTTTCCCGGTACGCAGTATTTT. It codes for CASSSFPGTQYF.

The chain is built from TRBV11-2 and TRBJ2-7, with 9 bases lining up with TRBD1. The CDR3 spans 15 residues. CDR1 and CDR2 (germline): SGHAT, FQNNGV. V lost 6 bases to trimming and J lost 5 bases; unmatched junction nucleotides: 11. The chain's CDR3 is CASRNEQGAWHEQYF. In DNA form, the CDR3 reads TGTGCCAGCAGAAACGAACAGGGGGCCTGGCACGAGCAGTACTTC.

This rearrangement joins TRBV3-1 (or the pseudogene TRBV3-2) to TRBJ2-2; 11 bases are shared with TRBD2. With 5 bases clipped from V and 5 bases from J, the junction kept 1 base outside the gene matches. The CDR3 sequence is 14 residues long. The germline V gene has CDR1 LGHDT and CDR2 YNNKEL (reference sequence). The CDR3 loop is CASSSSGGTGELFF. The CDR3 region has the DNA TGTGCCAGCAGCTCTAGCGGGGGGACCGGGGAGCTGTTTTTT.